One TCR beta chain is described in this entry. The J segment lost 10 bases and the V segment lost 6 bases, leaving 11 bases of the junction unmatched. The germline CDR1 and CDR2 sequences are MNHEY and SVGAGI. CDR3 length: 13 amino acids. These data belong to a study of blood T cell repertoires in COVID-19. As handled by the study authors: The authors estimated nucleated cell counts from reference gene primer amplification. This table comes from immunoSEQ multiplex PCR, and its TCRdb copy is limited to in-frame clones, with some not included. V and J calls plus clone size are reproduced from that table; the DNA served to infer D and trimming. The sample gives roughly 60,000 clones, under 85% of which show up once; 3.5% is in the top ten.

Sequencing was done on a sample of peripheral blood. The chain has TRBV6-5 and TRBJ1-1; TRBD1 agrees at 7 bases. This clonotype was obtained from a woman older than 75 with acute or convalescent COVID-19. The chain's CDR3 is CASRNPPDRAAFF. The CDR3 nucleotides read TGTGCCAGCAGAAACCCCCCAGACAGGGCAGCTTTCTTT.